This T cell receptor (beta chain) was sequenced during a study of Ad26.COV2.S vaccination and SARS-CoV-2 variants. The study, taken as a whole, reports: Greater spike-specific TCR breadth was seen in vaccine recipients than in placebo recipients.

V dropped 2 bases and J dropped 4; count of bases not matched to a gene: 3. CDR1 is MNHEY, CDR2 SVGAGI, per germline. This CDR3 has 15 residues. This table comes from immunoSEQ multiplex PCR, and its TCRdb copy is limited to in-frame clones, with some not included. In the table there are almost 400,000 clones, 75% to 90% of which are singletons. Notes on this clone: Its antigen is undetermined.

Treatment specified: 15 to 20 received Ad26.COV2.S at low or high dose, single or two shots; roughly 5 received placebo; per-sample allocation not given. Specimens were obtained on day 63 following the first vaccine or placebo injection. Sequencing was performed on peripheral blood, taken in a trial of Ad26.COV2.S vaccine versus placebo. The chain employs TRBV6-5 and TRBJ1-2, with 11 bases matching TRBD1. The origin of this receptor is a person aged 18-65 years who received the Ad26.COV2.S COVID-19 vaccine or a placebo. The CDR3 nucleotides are TGTGCCAGCAGTTACGGGACAGGGGGTGGCTATGGCTACACCTTC. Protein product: CASSYGTGGGYGYTF.